These 2 T cell receptor beta chains were all obtained from the same sample, sequenced in a study of CD8 T cells in ankylosing spondylitis. TCRdb re-called the 5' RACE reads through MiXCR, storing one row per CDR3 protein. The sample gives roughly 150,000 distinct CDR3 sequences, around a third of which show up once; 6% is in the top ten. Sequencing was performed on synovial fluid, either unsorted or a sorted T cell fraction (not recorded which). The receptors here all came from a male donor with ankylosing spondylitis.

The chain joins TRBV20-1 to TRBJ2-6, with D perhaps TRBD2 (6 bases). There are 14 residues in the CDR3. V lost 6 bases to trimming and J lost 3 bases, with 12 bases between them. Germline lookup yields CDR1 DFQATT and CDR2 SNEGSKA (reference sequence). The CDR3 sequence is CSALEGGGANVLTF. DNA of the CDR3: TGCAGTGCGCTGGAGGGAGGTGGGGCCAACGTCCTGACTTTC.

This clonotype has only a few counts. The chain employs TRBV2 and TRBJ2-5; D remains ambiguous. V was trimmed by 1 base and J by 2 bases, leaving 11 bases between them. CDR1 is SNHLY, CDR2 FYNNEI, per germline. CDR3 size: 15 residues. The chain's CDR3 is CASSEENVGQETQYF. DNA for the CDR3: TGTGCCAGCAGTGAAGAGAACGTGGGGCAAGAGACCCAGTACTTC.